These T cell receptor beta chains were read from a single sample in a study of beta chain features in type 1 diabetes. Method: immunoSEQ multiplex PCR; TCRdb's copy keeps in-frame clones and lacks some. The sample lists some 350,000 clones; around a tenth were seen once. Input material: central memory CD4+ T cells from blood. Receptors originate from a man aged 25-40 years with type 1 diabetes. The CDR3 runs from the conserved cysteine through the conserved F or W. A D gene is named only where the DNA matches it firmly. Where a row states a size, it is once, few, many or the class of an expanded clone; other rows omit it.

D gene: TRBD2; V gene: TRBV7-8; clone size: few; J gene: TRBJ2-5; CDR3 DNA: TGTGCCAGCAGCTTAGCCGGACTAGCGGGCGAGACCCAGTACTTC; CDR3 protein: CASSLAGLAGETQYF
D gene: -; V gene: TRBV10-3; clone size: few; J gene: TRBJ1-1; CDR3 DNA: TGTGCCATCAGTGCGGGACTTACGAACACTGAAGCTTTCTTT; CDR3 protein: CAISAGLTNTEAFF
D gene: -; V gene: TRBV28; clone size: many; J gene: TRBJ1-3; CDR3 DNA: TGTGCCAGCAGTCTACACGCCTCTGGAAACACCATATATTTT; CDR3 protein: CASSLHASGNTIYF
D gene: -; V gene: TRBV11-2; clone size: -; J gene: TRBJ1-1; CDR3 DNA: TGTGCCAGCAGCTCCGTGGGGGCGACGAACACTGAAGCTTTCTTT; CDR3 protein: CASSSVGATNTEAFF
D gene: -; V gene: TRBV5-1; clone size: -; J gene: TRBJ2-7; CDR3 DNA: TGTGCCAGCAGCTTTCTCGGGACAAGGGACGAGCAGTACTTC; CDR3 protein: CASSFLGTRDEQYF
D gene: -; V gene: TRBV7-3; clone size: -; J gene: TRBJ2-3; CDR3 DNA: TGTGCCAGCAGCTCAAAGGGTCCGGTTGGTGAGGGCACAGATACGCAGTATTTT; CDR3 protein: CASSSKGPVGEGTDTQYF
D gene: -; V gene: TRBV6-5; clone size: few; J gene: TRBJ1-3; CDR3 DNA: TGTGCCAGCAGTTATGACTTCTCTGGAAACACCATATATTTT; CDR3 protein: CASSYDFSGNTIYF
D gene: -; V gene: TRBV5-6; clone size: -; J gene: TRBJ2-7; CDR3 DNA: TGTGCCAGCAGCTCAGAAACTAGCTTAGGGTCCTACGAGCAGTACTTC; CDR3 protein: CASSSETSLGSYEQYF
D gene: -; V gene: TRBV7-7; clone size: -; J gene: TRBJ2-5; CDR3 DNA: TGTGCTAGCAGCCCAGGAGGGGGATCGGAGACCCAGTACTTC; CDR3 protein: CASSPGGGSETQYF
D gene: -; V gene: TRBV5-1; clone size: few; J gene: TRBJ1-2; CDR3 DNA: TGCGCCAGCAGCTTCTCAACCCAGGCCGCTAACTATGGCTACACCTTC; CDR3 protein: CASSFSTQAANYGYTF
D gene: TRBD1; V gene: TRBV6-6; clone size: few; J gene: TRBJ1-4; CDR3 DNA: TGTGCCAGCAGCAGTCTGAGACAGGGAATCGATGAAAAACTGTTTTTT; CDR3 protein: CASSSLRQGIDEKLFF
D gene: -; V gene: TRBV7-2; clone size: -; J gene: TRBJ2-5; CDR3 DNA: TGTGCCAGCAGCCCGAACGGGGGCGCCGAGACCCAGTACTTC; CDR3 protein: CASSPNGGAETQYF
D gene: -; V gene: TRBV4-3; clone size: few; J gene: TRBJ2-2; CDR3 DNA: TGCGCCAGCAGCCAGGCCGGGACTTGGAACACCGGGGAGCTGTTTTTT; CDR3 protein: CASSQAGTWNTGELFF
D gene: TRBD1; V gene: TRBV7-2; clone size: -; J gene: TRBJ1-1; CDR3 DNA: TGTGCCAGCAGCTTAGGGACAGGGAGGCCGAACACTGAAGCTTTCTTT; CDR3 protein: CASSLGTGRPNTEAFF
D gene: -; V gene: TRBV13; clone size: -; J gene: TRBJ1-4; CDR3 DNA: TGTGCCAGCAGCCTACTTGTGACCCGGGCGAGATCAGAAAAACTGTTTTTT; CDR3 protein: CASSLLVTRARSEKLFF
D gene: TRBD2; V gene: TRBV2; clone size: few; J gene: TRBJ2-1; CDR3 DNA: TGTGCCAGCAGTGATAGTCTAGCGGGGACCAATGAGCAGTTCTTC; CDR3 protein: CASSDSLAGTNEQFF
D gene: -; V gene: TRBV6-1; clone size: -; J gene: TRBJ1-1; CDR3 DNA: TGTGCCAGCAGTGAATATCAAGGAGGCACTGAAGCTTTCTTT; CDR3 protein: CASSEYQGGTEAFF
D gene: -; V gene: TRBV7-9; clone size: many; J gene: TRBJ2-1; CDR3 DNA: TGTGCCAGCAGCTTAGGGTTGGGTAGTGAGTACAATGAGCAGTTCTTC; CDR3 protein: CASSLGLGSEYNEQFF
D gene: TRBD2; V gene: TRBV7-8; clone size: few; J gene: TRBJ2-3; CDR3 DNA: TGTGCCAGCAGCTTGAGACTAGCGGGGTATGAGATCACAGATACGCAGTATTTT; CDR3 protein: CASSLRLAGYEITDTQYF
D gene: -; V gene: TRBV28; clone size: -; J gene: TRBJ2-7; CDR3 DNA: TGTGCCAGCAGTCAGGAGGCAGCCAGCTCCTACGAGCAGTACTTC; CDR3 protein: CASSQEAASSYEQYF
D gene: -; V gene: TRBV7-9; clone size: many; J gene: TRBJ1-2; CDR3 DNA: TGTGCCAGCAGCTTAGGGACCGGGGGTGGCTACACCTTC; CDR3 protein: CASSLGTGGGYTF
D gene: -; V gene: TRBV5-4; clone size: many; J gene: TRBJ2-7; CDR3 DNA: TGTGCCAGCAGCTCCCCCCGAGGGGAGCAGTACTTC; CDR3 protein: CASSSPRGEQYF
D gene: -; V gene: TRBV14; clone size: -; J gene: TRBJ2-3; CDR3 DNA: TGTGCCAGCAGCCAAGATCCGGGGACGGCCACAGATACGCAGTATTTT; CDR3 protein: CASSQDPGTATDTQYF
D gene: -; V gene: TRBV27; clone size: few; J gene: TRBJ2-2; CDR3 DNA: TGTGCCAGCAGTTCACGGGGGACCGGGGAGCTGTTTTTT; CDR3 protein: CASSSRGTGELFF
D gene: TRBD1; V gene: TRBV29-1; clone size: many; J gene: TRBJ1-4; CDR3 DNA: TGCAGCGTTACGCGAAGAGGGACAGCCCATGGGGAAAAACTGTTTTTT; CDR3 protein: CSVTRRGTAHGEKLFF
D gene: -; V gene: TRBV5-4; clone size: many; J gene: TRBJ2-1; CDR3 DNA: TGTGCCAGCAGGGCCGACTTGGCCGCCTCCTACAATGAGCAGTTCTTC; CDR3 protein: CASRADLAASYNEQFF
D gene: -; V gene: TRBV5-1; clone size: -; J gene: TRBJ2-7; CDR3 DNA: TGCGCCAGCAGCTTGTTAAGTGCCTACGAGCAGTACTTC; CDR3 protein: CASSLLSAYEQYF
D gene: -; V gene: TRBV5-1; clone size: -; J gene: TRBJ2-1; CDR3 DNA: TGCGCCAGCAGCATTTCAATTCCGGGACACGATGAGCAGTTCTTC; CDR3 protein: CASSISIPGHDEQFF